This is a list of T cell receptor beta chains from one sample in a study of T cells in Graves' hyperthyroidism and ophthalmopathy. Via MiXCR, TCRdb re-called the multiplex PCR reads, giving one row per CDR3 protein. Among fewer than 400,000 distinct CDR3 sequences listed, around 25% were seen once. The specimen was blood. These receptors originate from a man aged 50 to 59 with Graves' hyperthyroidism. CDR3s include the opening cysteine and the closing phenylalanine or tryptophan. Each record gives: V gene, clone size, D gene, J gene, CDR3 DNA, CDR3 protein. The D gene is left open where the match is weak. Where a row states a size, it is once, few, many or the class of an expanded clone; other rows omit it.

TRBV24-1,.,.,TRBJ2-4,TGTGCCACCAGTGATCCAGGAAACATTCAGTACTTC,CATSDPGNIQYF
TRBV4-2,.,TRBD2,TRBJ2-7,TGTGCCAGCAGCCACTTAACTAGCGGGAGTTCCTACGAGCAGTACTTC,CASSHLTSGSSYEQYF
TRBV7-8,many,TRBD2,TRBJ2-1,TGTGCCAGCAGCTTAGGGGGGAGGGCCTACAATGAGCAGTTCTTC,CASSLGGRAYNEQFF
TRBV5-1,.,.,TRBJ2-5,TGCGCCAGCAGCTTTGGCTCAAAGAGAGAGACCCAGTACTTC,CASSFGSKRETQYF
TRBV24-1,few,.,TRBJ2-3,TGTGCCACCAGTGATTTATTCCCTACTAGCACAGATACGCAGTATTTT,CATSDLFPTSTDTQYF
TRBV29-1,many,.,TRBJ1-1,TGCAGCGTTGTAGCAGGGACGAACACTGAAGCTTTCTTT,CSVVAGTNTEAFF
TRBV15,many,.,TRBJ2-5,TGTGCCACCAGCGGAACTCGACTGAGAAGCTTGGGGGAGACCCAGTACTTC,CATSGTRLRSLGETQYF
TRBV15,.,.,TRBJ2-5,TGTGCCACCAGCAGAGGAGGACGGTTCCAAGAGACCCAGTACTTC,CATSRGGRFQETQYF
TRBV7-3,.,TRBD2,TRBJ2-3,TGTGCCAGCGGCTTAACGGGACTAGCGGGAGGCACAGATACGCAGTATTTT,CASGLTGLAGGTDTQYF
TRBV2,many,TRBD1,TRBJ2-1,TGTGCCAGCAGCTCGGGACAGGGTAGCAATGAGCAGTTCTTC,CASSSGQGSNEQFF
TRBV11-1,.,.,TRBJ1-1,TGTGCCAGCAGCAACCAAAGGGGGACTGAAGCTTTCTTT,CASSNQRGTEAFF
TRBV10-3,few,TRBD2,TRBJ2-3,TGTGCCATCAGTGAGTCCGGGACTAGCAGGAGCACAGATACGCAGTATTTT,CAISESGTSRSTDTQYF
TRBV20-1,many,TRBD2,TRBJ2-1,TGCAGTGCTAGACCTCTAGCGGAGAATGAGCAGTTCTTC,CSARPLAENEQFF
TRBV28,many,.,TRBJ2-1,TGTGCCAGCAGTTTACCCCAGGTATTGGGAGCCGTTAACAATGAGCAGTTCTTC,CASSLPQVLGAVNNEQFF
TRBV7-2,.,.,TRBJ2-5,TGTGCCAGCAGCTTAGCGGCGGGGCCTACCCAGTACTTC,CASSLAAGPTQYF
TRBV7-2,many,.,TRBJ1-1,TGTGCCAGCACCCTTATCGGGAACACTGAAGCTTTCTTT,CASTLIGNTEAFF
TRBV11-3,many,.,TRBJ2-1,TGTGCCAGCAGCTTAGTAGTGGATGAGCAGTTCTTC,CASSLVVDEQFF
TRBV27,once,.,TRBJ2-1,TGTGCCAGCAGTTTTCGAGGAAGCATGGGTGAGCAGTTCTTC,CASSFRGSMGEQFF
TRBV12-3/TRBV12-4,.,.,TRBJ2-7,TGTGCCAGCAGTTTAGATCGGAGGGTGAACGAGCAGTACTTC,CASSLDRRVNEQYF
TRBV3-1,few,.,TRBJ1-4,TGTGCCAGCAGCCAAAGGCTCTCTTACGGTGAAAAACTGTTTTTT,CASSQRLSYGEKLFF
TRBV5-1,few,.,TRBJ2-5,TGCGCCAGCAGCCAGGCGGCGAGCGGGGAGACCCAGTACTTC,CASSQAASGETQYF
TRBV3-1,few,TRBD2,TRBJ2-7,TGTGCCAGCAGCCGCCGACTAGCGGGAGGAAACGAGCAGTACTTC,CASSRRLAGGNEQYF
TRBV7-2,.,.,TRBJ2-1,TGTGCCAGCAGCCCAACTAGTCTCTCCTACAATGAGCAGTTCTTC,CASSPTSLSYNEQFF
TRBV12-3/TRBV12-4,many,.,TRBJ2-5,TGTGCCAGCAGCCTCTGGGACCGGGAGACCCAGTACTTC,CASSLWDRETQYF
TRBV7-2,.,.,TRBJ2-2,TGTGCCAGCAGCCCGATCCCCACCGGGGAGCTGTTTTTT,CASSPIPTGELFF
TRBV11-3,.,TRBD2,TRBJ2-7,TGTGCCAGCAGCTCTTGGACTAGCGGGAGATTTAACGGGCAGTACTTC,CASSSWTSGRFNGQYF
TRBV7-2,.,.,TRBJ1-1,TGTGCCAGCAGCTTATACAGGATGGGCACTGAAGCTTTCTTT,CASSLYRMGTEAFF
TRBV29-1,.,TRBD2,TRBJ2-3,TGCAGCGTCCGACTAGCGGGGGGCACAGATACGCAGTATTTT,CSVRLAGGTDTQYF
TRBV11-2,many,TRBD2,TRBJ2-7,TGTGCCAGCAGCTTGGCTAGCGGGATCTACGAGCAGTACTTC,CASSLASGIYEQYF
TRBV6-1,.,.,TRBJ1-5,TGTGCCAGCAGTGAGACGCAGCCCCAGCATTTT,CASSETQPQHF
TRBV2,.,TRBD2,TRBJ2-7,TGTGCCAGCAGTGAAGAGGCGGGAGCTAACGAGCAGTACTTC,CASSEEAGANEQYF
TRBV5-1,few,.,TRBJ2-1,TGCGCCAGCAGCCAAAATACCGACAATGAGCAGTTCTTC,CASSQNTDNEQFF
TRBV27,.,TRBD2,TRBJ2-1,TGTGCCAGCACCCCGGGGGCTAGCGGGAACTACAATGAGCAGTTCTTC,CASTPGASGNYNEQFF
TRBV6-1,.,.,TRBJ2-2,TGTGCCAGCAGTACACACACCGGGGAGCTGTTTTTT,CASSTHTGELFF